The rows below give T cell receptor beta chains drawn from one sample of a study of cytomegalovirus exposure and HLA in healthy donors. Clones were sequenced by immunoSEQ multiplex PCR, and TCRdb holds only the in-frame ones, with some missing. Altogether over 90,000 clones are present, approximately 73% being singletons, with the ten largest covering around a tenth. What was sequenced was PBMCs. These receptors originate from a woman aged 18-35 years in good health and CMV-seropositive. The CDR3 runs from the conserved cysteine through the conserved F or W. A D gene is named only where the DNA matches it firmly. The listing skips clone size in some rows; elsewhere it reads once, few, many or a size class.

V	D	size	J	DNA	CDR3
TRBV25-1	NA	NA	TRBJ2-7	TGTGCCAGCAGTGAGCAAACTAAAGGGCAGTACTTC	CASSEQTKGQYF
TRBV5-1	NA	NA	TRBJ2-5	TGCGCCAGCAGCCCGGACAGCGTCCAAGAGACCCAGTACTTC	CASSPDSVQETQYF
TRBV11-3	TRBD1	NA	TRBJ1-2	TGTGCCAGCAGCCCCCAACAGGGGGCCTTTTATGGCTACACCTTC	CASSPQQGAFYGYTF
TRBV19	TRBD1	NA	TRBJ1-2	TGTGCCAGTACCAAACACCGAACCGACAGGGACTATGGCTACACCTTC	CASTKHRTDRDYGYTF
TRBV6-5	NA	few	TRBJ1-5	TGTGCCAGCAGTCCCCCTGGAGATCAGCCCCAGCATTTT	CASSPPGDQPQHF
TRBV9	TRBD1	NA	TRBJ1-4	TGTGCCAGCAGCCCTTGGGACAGGTCTAGCGAAAAACTGTTTTTT	CASSPWDRSSEKLFF
TRBV6-5	TRBD2	NA	TRBJ2-3	TGTGCCAGCAGGAAACTAGCGGTACCCACAGATACGCAGTATTTT	CASRKLAVPTDTQYF
TRBV14	NA	NA	TRBJ2-3	TGTGCCAGCAGCCAAGGACTTACCCCGCAGTATTTT	CASSQGLTPQYF
TRBV10-3	TRBD2	few	TRBJ2-1	TGTGCCATCCCCGGGACTAGCGGGGATGAGCAGTTCTTC	CAIPGTSGDEQFF
TRBV4-3	TRBD1	many	TRBJ2-7	TGCGCCAGCAGCCAAGCTCCCAGGGGGAACTCCTACGAGCAGTACTTC	CASSQAPRGNSYEQYF
TRBV29-1	TRBD2	NA	TRBJ2-2	TGCAGCGTAAACTCGGGACTAGCGGGAGTAACCGGGGAGCTGTTTTTT	CSVNSGLAGVTGELFF
TRBV15	NA	NA	TRBJ1-1	TGTGCCACCAGCCCCCGGGTGATCACTGAAGCTTTCTTT	CATSPRVITEAFF
TRBV5-4	TRBD2	NA	TRBJ2-7	TGTGCCAGCAGCTTGTCCGGGACTAGCTTACACGAGCAGTACTTC	CASSLSGTSLHEQYF
TRBV9	NA	few	TRBJ1-2	TGTGCCAGCAGCGTAGCCGGCAGGGGCAACTATGGCTACACCTTC	CASSVAGRGNYGYTF
TRBV9	NA	NA	TRBJ2-1	TGTGCCAGCAGCGTAGTTACTAGAAGCAATGAGCAGTTCTTC	CASSVVTRSNEQFF
TRBV2	TRBD1	NA	TRBJ1-5	TGTGCCAGCAGGCCCGGGACAGGGGATCAGCCCCAGCATTTT	CASRPGTGDQPQHF
TRBV28	NA	NA	TRBJ1-1	TGTGCCAGCGGAGGGCGGATGAACACTGAAGCTTTCTTT	CASGGRMNTEAFF
TRBV2	NA	NA	TRBJ2-5	TGTGCCAGCAGTACCAGGGCGAGAGAGACCCAGTACTTC	CASSTRARETQYF
TRBV10-3	NA	NA	TRBJ2-1	TGTGCCATCAGTGACAGGTCAGCAGCTGGGTTCTTC	CAISDRSAAGFF
TRBV28	NA	NA	TRBJ2-5	TGTGCCAGCAGTCCTAGTAGCCGGGAGAAAGGCCAGTACTTC	CASSPSSREKGQYF
TRBV29-1	NA	NA	TRBJ2-7	TGCAGCGTTGAAAGTGACAGCTCCTACGAGCAGTACTTC	CSVESDSSYEQYF
TRBV6-6	NA	NA	TRBJ2-5	TGTGCCAGCAGTAGACCGGGGTCTTGGGAGACCCAGTACTTC	CASSRPGSWETQYF
TRBV7-2	NA	once	TRBJ2-3	TGTGCCAGCAGCTTAAGTATCAGGGGCGCAGATACGCAGTATTTT	CASSLSIRGADTQYF
TRBV5-1	TRBD1	NA	TRBJ1-4	TGCGCCAGCAGCTTGGAGGGACAGGGAGATATCGCTAATGAAAAACTGTTTTTT	CASSLEGQGDIANEKLFF
TRBV4-2	TRBD2	NA	TRBJ2-5	TGTGCCAGCAGCCATCAACCCGGGACTAGAGAGACCCAGTACTTC	CASSHQPGTRETQYF
TRBV9	NA	NA	TRBJ2-5	TGTGCCAGCAGCCCAACCGCGGGGGCGGAGACCCAGTACTTC	CASSPTAGAETQYF
TRBV6-5	TRBD1	few	TRBJ1-2	TGTGCCAGAGAGGACAGGGGCTATGGCTACACCTTC	CAREDRGYGYTF
TRBV2	TRBD1	NA	TRBJ1-3	TGTGCCAGCAGGCGGGACAGGTATTCCGGAAACACCATATATTTT	CASRRDRYSGNTIYF
TRBV5-6	NA	NA	TRBJ2-7	TGTGCCAGCAGCTTGGTCAGGGGCAGGATCTACGAGCAGTACTTC	CASSLVRGRIYEQYF
TRBV28	NA	NA	TRBJ1-2	TGTGCCAGCAGTCTCCCCATGGGCTCCAGTACCTTC	CASSLPMGSSTF
TRBV27	TRBD1	NA	TRBJ1-4	TGTGCCAGCAGTGCCCGGACAGGGAGATACGAAAAACTGTTTTTT	CASSARTGRYEKLFF
TRBV5-6	TRBD1	NA	TRBJ1-2	TGTGCCAGCAGTGGCAGGGGGCTCTATGGCTACACCTTC	CASSGRGLYGYTF
TRBV5-5	TRBD1	once	TRBJ2-7	TGTGCCAGCAGCCTTCCCGGGACAGGGGCCTACGAGCAGTACTTC	CASSLPGTGAYEQYF
TRBV5-5	NA	NA	TRBJ2-7	TGTGCCAGCAGCTTGGCCGGCAGGGCAGGCGAGCAGTACTTC	CASSLAGRAGEQYF
TRBV30	NA	NA	TRBJ2-5	TGTGCCTGGGGACAAGGACTATTAAGGGGGACCCAGTACTTC	CAWGQGLLRGTQYF
TRBV2	TRBD1	NA	TRBJ2-2	TGTGCCACCACCGTGACAGGGGCGCCCGGGGAGCTGTTTTTT	CATTVTGAPGELFF
TRBV7-3	NA	NA	TRBJ2-5	TGTGCCAGCAGCGCGACTAGGGGTGAGACCCAGTACTTC	CASSATRGETQYF
TRBV4-2	TRBD2	NA	TRBJ2-7	TGTGCCAGCAGCCAAGCTAGCGGGAGTAGCCGCGAGCAGTACTTC	CASSQASGSSREQYF
TRBV11-3	NA	once	TRBJ2-7	TGTGCCAGCACCCCTACCGGTTCCTACGAGCAGTACTTC	CASTPTGSYEQYF
TRBV7-9	TRBD2	NA	TRBJ2-3	TGTGCCAGCAGCTCAGGACTAGCGGGCCCAGATACGCAGTATTTT	CASSSGLAGPDTQYF